A single sample gave rise to the 30 T cell receptor beta chains below, sequenced in a study of shared clonotypes between healthy human individuals. Positively selected for CCR7, the CD45RO-negative cells used as naive CD8 cells excluded terminally differentiated effector memory CD45RA+ cells. Sequenced by immunoSEQ multiplex PCR; TCRdb stores in-frame clones only, minus some. The repertoire holds around 640,000 clones, with around 96% as singletons. Source material: naive CD8+ T cells sorted from blood. Receptors originate from a woman aged 30 to 39 in good health.

This chain connects TRBV27 to TRBJ1-2; D remains unclear. Deletions cut 5 bases from V and 4 bases from J, with 17 bases between. CDR3 length: 15 amino acids. Germline V gene lookup returns CDR1 MNHEY and CDR2 SMNVEV (reference sequence). The CDR3 protein is CASSPAGPRVYGYTF. DNA for the CDR3: TGTGCCAGCAGTCCGGCGGGTCCTAGGGTCTATGGCTACACCTTC.

The gene calls are TRBV5-1 and TRBJ2-1; the match to TRBD1 covers 10 bases. Germline lookup yields CDR1 SGHRS and CDR2 YFSETQ. CDR3 size: 15 residues. The J segment lost 9 bases and the V segment lost 0 bases, leaving 6 bases of the junction unmatched. The CDR3 loop is CASSLAGTGVGEQFF. CDR3 coding DNA: TGCGCCAGCAGCTTGGCCGGGACAGGGGTGGGTGAGCAGTTCTTC.

The chain is built from TRBV6-1 and TRBJ1-1; no clear D. Germline V gene lookup returns CDR1 MNHNS and CDR2 SASEGT. The CDR3 sequence is 14 residues long. The V and J ends lost 4 bases and 0 bases respectively, with 9 bases between them. CDR3 nucleotide sequence: TGTGCCAGCAGTGCGTTTGGGGTGAACACTGAAGCTTTCTTT. Protein: CASSAFGVNTEAFF.

The rearrangement links TRBV28 to TRBJ1-2; 7 bases line up with TRBD1. Germline V gene sequence: CDR1 MDHEN, CDR2 SYDVKM. J gave up 8 bases and V 5 bases, and 8 bases lay outside the gene matches. The CDR3 contains 13 residues. The CDR3 is CASSRRQGGGYTF. The CDR3 nucleotides read TGTGCCAGCAGTCGACGACAGGGTGGAGGCTACACCTTC.

This chain connects TRBV27 to TRBJ1-5; D uncertain. V gave up 7 bases and J gave up 3 bases, with 7 bases separating them. Germline CDR1 reads MNHEY; CDR2 reads SMNVEV (reference sequence). The CDR3 is 12 amino acids. DNA for the CDR3: TGTGCCAGCAAACAGTTCAATCAGCCCCAGCATTTT. Residues: CASKQFNQPQHF.

The rearrangement joins TRBV27 to TRBJ2-5; TRBD2 aligns across 14 bases. V dropped 5 bases and J dropped 4; count of bases not matched to a gene: 3. The CDR3 totals 15 residues. Looked up from germline, CDR1 is MNHEY and CDR2 is SMNVEV (reference sequence). The CDR3 spells CASSPGLAGAETQYF. In DNA form, the CDR3 reads TGTGCCAGCAGTCCGGGACTAGCGGGAGCAGAGACCCAGTACTTC.

This chain links TRBV5-4 with TRBJ2-1, with 8 bases identical to TRBD2. The length of the CDR3 is 15 residues. Per germline, CDR1 SGHNT and CDR2 YYREEE (reference sequence). V shed 2 bases and J 3 bases; nucleotides not matched to a gene: 4. DNA for the CDR3: TGTGCCAGCAGCTTAGGGGCGGGAGGCTACAATGAGCAGTTCTTC. Translating gives CASSLGAGGYNEQFF.

This sequence joins TRBV7-8 and TRBJ2-1; TRBD1 agrees at 7 bases. V shed 1 base and J 0 bases; nucleotides not matched to a gene: 9. Germline V gene data show CDR1 as SGHVS and CDR2 as FQNEAQ. CDR3 length: 18 residues. CDR3 residues: CASSLDRGLTLSYNEQFF. CDR3 sequence (DNA): TGTGCCAGCAGCTTAGACAGGGGCCTTACCCTCTCCTACAATGAGCAGTTCTTC.

This chain links TRBV5-6 with TRBJ1-2; D possibly corresponds to TRBD1 (5 bases). V lost 3 bases to trimming and J lost 8 bases, with 17 bases between them. The CDR3 runs to 14 residues. Germline CDR1 SGHDT, CDR2 YYEEEE. The CDR3 region is CASSYGTPEGGYTF. The CDR3 DNA is TGTGCCAGCAGCTATGGGACCCCGGAGGGCGGCTACACCTTC.

The chain couples TRBV29-1 to TRBJ2-5, with D possibly being TRBD1 (6 bases). Near its end, the DNA agrees better with TRBJ2-7, so the J call may be wrong. The germline V gene has CDR1 SQVTM and CDR2 ANQGSEA. The CDR3 length is 11 residues. For the CDR3, the DNA is TGCAGCGTGGTACAGGGCTACGAGCAGTACTTC. This sequence encodes CSVVQGYEQYF.

This clone was observed a single time. The rearrangement links TRBV27 to TRBJ2-4; D is perhaps TRBD2 (6 bases). Trimming cost V 3 bases and J 8 bases, with 11 bases left between them. The V gene's germline CDR1 is MNHEY and CDR2 SMNVEV (reference sequence). The CDR3 covers 13 residues. CDR3 loop: CASSFGGGDIQYF. The CDR3 nucleotides read TGTGCCAGCAGTTTTGGTGGAGGGGACATTCAGTACTTC.

CDR3 in DNA: TGCAGTGCTAGAGGGCCATTAGGGCAGTTCTTC. Amino acid sequence: CSARGPLGQFF. This chain connects TRBV20-1 to TRBJ2-1; no firm D call. V was clipped by 1 base and J by 12 bases, with 10 bases between them. This CDR3 has 11 residues. Germline V gene sequence: CDR1 DFQATT, CDR2 SNEGSKA (reference sequence).

The J gene is TRBJ2-4, the V gene TRBV27, with unresolved D. There are 15 residues in the CDR3. The V end lost 0 bases, the J end lost 3 bases, and 9 bases lay between the germline ends. Germline CDR1 reads MNHEY; CDR2 reads SMNVEV (reference sequence). The CDR3 DNA reads as TGTGCCAGCAGTTTATCAGGGCTGGGCAAAAACATTCAGTACTTC. Its protein product is CASSLSGLGKNIQYF.

The chain has TRBV6-5 and TRBJ2-5, with a weak D call TRBD1 (6 bases). V shed 2 bases and J shed 1 base, with 14 bases lying between them. The CDR3 totals 16 residues. Germline CDR1 is MNHEY and CDR2 is SVGAGI. DNA for the CDR3: TGTGCCAGCAGTTACGGGAATGACAGGTTCCAAGAGACCCAGTACTTC. Encoded protein: CASSYGNDRFQETQYF.

The genes are TRBV30 and TRBJ2-7; 11 nucleotides align to TRBD2. The germline V gene encodes CDR1 GTSNPN and CDR2 SVGIG (reference sequence). CDR3 length equals 15 residues. The V gene end was trimmed by 3 bases and the J gene end by 6 bases; junction bases not matched to a gene: 10. In DNA, the CDR3 is TGTGCCTGGAGGGACTTCACTAGCGGGAGACCCGAGCAGTACTTC. Translation gives CAWRDFTSGRPEQYF.

This chain links TRBV2 with TRBJ2-7, with 9 positions matching TRBD2. V dropped 7 bases and J dropped 3; count of bases not matched to a gene: 1. This CDR3 has 12 amino acids. Germline V gene sequence: CDR1 SNHLY, CDR2 FYNNEI. In nucleotides, the CDR3 is TGTGCCAGCATACTAGCGGGCTACGAGCAGTACTTC. This translates into CASILAGYEQYF.

Here the CDR3 reads CASSPGRAHTGELFF. CDR3 sequence (DNA): TGTGCCAGCAGCCCCGGGCGGGCACACACCGGGGAGCTGTTTTTT. This chain connects TRBV7-3 to TRBJ2-2, with D possibly being TRBD2 (5 bases). This CDR3 has 15 residues. The germline gives CDR1 SGHTA, CDR2 FQGTGA. The V end was cut by 5 bases, the J end by 3 bases, with 13 bases between.

This clone was seen once. The rearrangement uses TRBV7-6 and TRBJ2-1; no reliable D call. This CDR3 is built from 13 residues. The germline gives CDR1 SGHVS, CDR2 FNYEAQ. The V and J ends lost 1 base and 5 bases respectively, with 6 bases between them. The CDR3, as DNA: TGTGCCAGCAGCTTAGGCCCCCACAATGAGCAGTTCTTC. Amino acids: CASSLGPHNEQFF. The variable domain in full, with the rest retrieved from reference TRBV7-6 and TRBJ2-1, is GAGVSQSPRYKVTKRGQDVALRCDPISGHVSLYWYRQALGQGPEFLTYFNYEAQQDKSGLPNDRFSAERPEGSISTLTIQRTEQRDSAMYRCASSLGPHNEQFFGPGTRLTVL.

The chain carries TRBV7-8 and TRBJ1-2; D is perhaps TRBD1 (6 bases). This CDR3 region has 12 residues. V was pared by 5 bases and J by 4 bases, with 8 bases between. The V gene's germline CDR1 is SGHVS and CDR2 FQNEAQ. The CDR3 region is CASSPDSYGYTF. The CDR3 DNA reads as TGTGCCAGCAGCCCGGACAGCTATGGCTACACCTTC.

The rearrangement uses TRBV7-2 and TRBJ2-7; D gene unclear. V was clipped by 1 base and J by 7 bases, with 8 bases between them. This CDR3 is 12 amino acids long. Germline V lookup: CDR1 SGHTA, CDR2 FQGNSA. CDR3 in amino acids: CASSLGVGEQYF. CDR3 nucleotide sequence: TGTGCCAGCAGCTTAGGTGTGGGGGAGCAGTACTTC. Based on the CDR3 plus reference TRBV7-2 and TRBJ2-7, the full variable domain is GAGVSQSPSNKVTEKGKDVELRCDPISGHTALYWYRQSLGQGLEFLIYFQGNSAPDKSGLPSDRFSAERTGGSVSTLTIQRTQQEDSAVYLCASSLGVGEQYFGPGTRLTVT.

This rearrangement joins TRBV9 to TRBJ2-1; D uncertain. The CDR3 is 12 amino acids. The V gene lost 0 bases and the J gene lost 5 bases, with 3 bases spanning the gap. Germline loops: CDR1 SGDLS, CDR2 YYNGEE. CDR3 coding DNA: TGTGCCAGCAGCGTAGCTAACAATGAGCAGTTCTTC. It is translated as CASSVANNEQFF.

This clone is a singleton in its sample. The chain employs TRBV21-1 and TRBJ2-1; the D call in the table, TRBD2, was not verified against the DNA. TRBV21-1 is deemed a pseudogene. The CDR3 is made up of 16 amino acids. The CDR3 nucleotides read TGTGCCAGCAGCTCCCTAGGTAGCGGGAGCCTCGATGAGCAGTTCTTC. Translated, it gives CASSSLGSGSLDEQFF.

The chain couples TRBV2 to TRBJ2-7; 9 nucleotides align to TRBD2. V shed 4 bases and J 3 bases; nucleotides not matched to a gene: 7. The CDR3 consists of 15 residues. Germline assignment: CDR1 SNHLY and CDR2 FYNNEI. This CDR3 reads CASSAASGIFYEQYF. The DNA for the CDR3 is TGTGCCAGCAGTGCGGCTAGCGGGATTTTCTACGAGCAGTACTTC.

The chain carries TRBV7-6 and TRBJ2-7; 10 bases fit TRBD1. CDR3 length: 16 amino acids. The V gene end was trimmed by 5 bases and the J gene end by 5 bases; junction bases not matched to a gene: 12. CDR1 and CDR2 (germline): SGHVS, FNYEAQ. CDR3 amino acids: CASSPGGGQGNNEQYF. Here the CDR3 DNA reads TGTGCCAGCAGCCCAGGGGGGGGACAGGGGAACAACGAGCAGTACTTC.

The chain joins TRBV29-1 to TRBJ2-3; 8 positions match TRBD1. The CDR3 length is 14 residues. The germline CDR1 and CDR2 sequences are SQVTM and ANQGSEA. V lost 0 bases to trimming and J lost 2 bases; unmatched junction nucleotides: 1. Here the CDR3 DNA reads TGCAGCGTTGAAGACAGGGGGCCCACAGATACGCAGTATTTT. Its protein product is CSVEDRGPTDTQYF.

The chain couples TRBV4-2 to TRBJ2-7; D not certain. Per the germline V gene, CDR1 is LGHNA and CDR2 is YNFKEQ. V gave up 1 base and J gave up 4 bases, with 5 bases separating them. The CDR3 is 12 amino acids. The CDR3 DNA reads TGTGCCAGCAGCCAAGTATCTTACGAGCAGTACTTC. Residues: CASSQVSYEQYF.

CDR3 sequence reads: CASSQTGTTGSPLHF. DNA of the CDR3: TGCGCCAGCAGCCAAACCGGGACCACAGGATCACCCCTCCACTTT. The J gene is TRBJ1-6, the V gene TRBV4-1; a weak D match, TRBD1 (5 bases). V gave up 2 bases and J gave up 10 bases, with 15 bases separating them. CDR3 length: 15 residues. The germline gives CDR1 MGHRA, CDR2 YSYEKL.

This clone has only one observation. This sequence joins TRBV6-6 and TRBJ1-5, with a tentative D call TRBD1 (6 bases). This CDR3 has 11 amino acids. V dropped 10 bases and J dropped 2 bases, with 6 bases sitting between them. Per the germline V gene, CDR1 is MNHNY and CDR2 is SVGAGI (reference sequence). This CDR3 is CATGGNQPQHF. The DNA for the CDR3 is TGTGCCACAGGGGGCAATCAGCCCCAGCATTTT.

DNA for the CDR3: TGTGCCAGCAGTTTATTAGGCCTCGCGGGCGAGCAGTACTTC. Protein: CASSLLGLAGEQYF. The V call is TRBV27, the J call TRBJ2-7, with D possibly being TRBD2 (5 bases). From germline, CDR1 is MNHEY and CDR2 SMNVEV (reference sequence). V was clipped by 1 base and J by 6 bases, with 13 bases between them. This CDR3 contains 14 residues.

V gene TRBV28 combines with J gene TRBJ1-1; unclear D gene. V lost 4 bases, J lost 10 bases, and 16 bases lay in between. This CDR3 comprises 13 residues. Germline CDR1 is MDHEN and CDR2 is SYDVKM. The chain's CDR3 is CASSSWVRTVAFF. The CDR3 DNA reads TGTGCCAGCAGTTCATGGGTTCGGACGGTAGCTTTCTTT.